This T cell receptor (beta chain) was found in a study of siplizumab effects on memory and regulatory T cells. Study-wide points: Both greater diversity than memory cells and a major contribution to the alloresponse seemed to characterize naive T cells. The authors mapped only a minor fraction of alloreactive clones to unstimulated subsets. Siplizumab led to significantly less abundant alloreactive sequences that could be traced back to unstimulated CD4+ memory cells.

Turning to this clone: Its antigen is currently unknown.

The CDR3 runs 14 residues. With 3 bases removed from V and 7 bases from J, the gap between germline ends came to 10 bases. The germline V gene has CDR1 KGHSH and CDR2 LQKENI. Each sample contributed around 1.1 x 10^5 TCR templates to the assay. Libraries were prepared by immunoSEQ multiplex PCR; TCRdb keeps only in-frame clonotypes and omits some of them. Seen here are about 120,000 clones, just under 95% observed once, and the top ten hold approximately 0.17%. The rearrangement links TRBV18 to TRBJ1-6, with D possibly being TRBD1 (5 bases). This sequence was found in a human donor in good health. The material sequenced was non-Treg CD4+ T cells sorted from blood. The CDR3 sequence is CASSPAPGNSPLHF. The CDR3, as DNA: TGTGCCAGCTCACCCGCCCCAGGGAATTCACCCCTCCACTTT.